This T cell receptor (beta chain) came from a study of vaccination effects on CD4 cells after COVID-19. Regarding the study as a whole: Convalescent patients were few in the study, and early post-infection timepoints were absent.

Ahead of sequencing, the ViraFEST assay grew antigen-specific CD4+ T cells using viral peptide pools. At the end of about ten days of culture, CD4+ T cells were isolated. Among the vaccine recipients, none had a prior SARS-CoV-2 infection, and nucleocapsid antibodies were negative. In culture with 10 IU/ml IL-2 and roughly 9.3 ug/ml peptides, PBMC were grown at a few million per well. This table comes from immunoSEQ multiplex PCR, and its TCRdb copy is limited to in-frame clones, with some not included. The sample lists roughly 41,000 clones; less than 70% were seen once. In the case of this clone: Its matching antigen is unknown.

There are 13 residues in the CDR3. V was clipped by 6 bases and J by 3 bases; unmatched bases: 1. CDR1 WSHSY and CDR2 SAAADI come from the germline V gene. The TCR originated in a human donor who received a COVID-19 vaccine. This sequence joins TRBV10-2 and TRBJ2-3; 9 bases line up with TRBD1. Specimen: CD4+ T cells from PBMCs cultured with HCoV-OC43 spike peptides, collected before COVID-19 vaccination. Described subset: HCoV-OC43 spike overlapping peptide pool stimulation. The CDR3 protein is CASRTGGTDTQYF. The DNA of the CDR3 is TGCGCCAGCAGGACAGGGGGTACAGATACGCAGTATTTT.